This T cell receptor beta chain was identified in a study of blood T cell repertoires in COVID-19. In the original processing: By means of reference gene primer amplification, nucleated cell counts were estimated. Sequenced by immunoSEQ multiplex PCR; TCRdb stores in-frame clones only, minus some. That table furnishes V, J and clone size, whereas the DNA furnished D and trimming. This table has about 160,000 clones, 87% appearing once. CDR1 MGHDK and CDR2 SYGVNS come from the germline V gene. The CDR3 sequence is 11 residues long. V was trimmed by 6 bases and J by 4 bases, leaving 4 bases between them.

The receptor was derived from a woman in her sixties with active or convalescent COVID-19. Sequencing was performed on peripheral blood. The rearrangement links TRBV25-1 to TRBJ1-3; D remains unclear. The CDR3 DNA follows: TGTGCCAGCAGACAGGGAAACACCATATATTTT. Its translation is CASRQGNTIYF.